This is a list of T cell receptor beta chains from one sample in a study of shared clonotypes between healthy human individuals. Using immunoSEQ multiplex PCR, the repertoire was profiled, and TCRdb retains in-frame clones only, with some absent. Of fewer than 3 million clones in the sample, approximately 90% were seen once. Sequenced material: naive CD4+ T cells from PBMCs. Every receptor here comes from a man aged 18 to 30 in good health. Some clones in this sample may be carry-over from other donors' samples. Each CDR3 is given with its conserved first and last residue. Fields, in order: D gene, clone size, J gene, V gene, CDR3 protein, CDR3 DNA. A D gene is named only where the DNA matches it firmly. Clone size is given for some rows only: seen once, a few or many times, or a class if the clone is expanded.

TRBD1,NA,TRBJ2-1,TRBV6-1,CASSGRQGSSYNEQFF,TGTGCCAGCAGTGGCCGACAGGGGTCATCGTACAATGAGCAGTTCTTC
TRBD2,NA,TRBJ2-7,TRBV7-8,CASSFPGLGPYEQYF,TGTGCCAGCAGTTTTCCCGGACTAGGACCCTACGAGCAGTACTTC
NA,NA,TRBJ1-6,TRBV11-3,CASSLGTGDNSPLHF,TGTGCCAGCAGCTTAGGAACAGGCGACAATTCACCCCTCCACTTT
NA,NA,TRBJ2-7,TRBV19,CASSIRGSSYEQYF,TGTGCCAGTAGTATCAGGGGAAGCTCCTACGAGCAGTACTTC
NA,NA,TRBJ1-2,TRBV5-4,CASSSGTVNRRYGYTF,TGTGCCAGCAGCTCCGGGACGGTCAACAGGAGGTATGGCTACACCTTC
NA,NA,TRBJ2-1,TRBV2,CASSDRLAGLYNEQFF,TGTGCCAGCAGTGATCGCTTGGCAGGGCTCTACAATGAGCAGTTCTTC
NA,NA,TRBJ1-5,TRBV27,CASSFVENQPQHF,TGTGCCAGCAGTTTCGTCGAGAATCAGCCCCAGCATTTT
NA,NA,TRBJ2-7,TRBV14,CASSQGRSPYGQYF,TGTGCCAGCAGCCAAGGCCGCAGTCCCTACGGGCAGTACTTC
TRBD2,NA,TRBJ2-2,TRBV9,CASSVLGLAGNTGELFF,TGTGCCAGCAGCGTATTGGGACTAGCGGGAAATACCGGGGAGCTGTTTTTT
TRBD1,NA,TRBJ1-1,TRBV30,CAWSVGRRQGPLRQNTEAFF,TGTGCCTGGAGTGTTGGGCGGAGACAGGGCCCTCTCCGTCAGAACACTGAAGCTTTCTTT
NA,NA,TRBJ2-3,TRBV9,CASSVPGTDTQYF,TGTGCCAGCAGCGTACCCGGTACAGATACGCAGTATTTT
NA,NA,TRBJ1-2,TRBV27,CASSPSPLGRGYTF,TGTGCCAGCAGTCCCTCCCCCCTTGGGAGGGGCTACACCTTC
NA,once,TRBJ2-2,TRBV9,CASSVGEGSRAGELFF,TGTGCCAGCAGCGTAGGAGAGGGATCAAGGGCCGGGGAGCTGTTTTTT
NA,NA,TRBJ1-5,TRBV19,CASSPSGGQPQHF,TGTGCCAGTAGTCCGTCGGGTGGTCAGCCCCAGCATTTT
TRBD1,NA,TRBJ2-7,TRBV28,CASSSRTGGAYEQYF,TGTGCCAGCAGTTCCCGTACAGGGGGCGCATACGAGCAGTACTTC
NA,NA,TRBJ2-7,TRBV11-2,CASSLDLRALEGEQYF,TGTGCCAGCAGCTTAGATCTGAGGGCACTAGAAGGCGAGCAGTACTTC
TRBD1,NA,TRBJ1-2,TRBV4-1,CASSPSWTGPNYGYTF,TGCGCCAGCAGCCCGAGTTGGACAGGGCCTAACTATGGCTACACCTTC
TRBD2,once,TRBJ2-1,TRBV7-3,CASSLGTSVYNEQFF,TGTGCCAGCAGCTTGGGGACTAGCGTATACAATGAGCAGTTCTTC
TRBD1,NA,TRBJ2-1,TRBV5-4,CASSPRDGQGGNEQFF,TGTGCCAGCAGCCCGAGGGACGGACAGGGGGGAAATGAGCAGTTCTTC
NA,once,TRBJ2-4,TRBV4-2,CASSQYGRGKNIQYF,TGTGCCAGCAGCCAATACGGCAGGGGTAAAAACATTCAGTACTTC
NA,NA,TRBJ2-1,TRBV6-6,CASSRGGKAYNEQFF,TGTGCCAGCAGTCGGGGCGGGAAAGCCTACAATGAGCAGTTCTTC
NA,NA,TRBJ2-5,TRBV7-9,CASSLRVETQYF,TGTGCCAGCAGCTTGAGGGTAGAGACCCAGTACTTC
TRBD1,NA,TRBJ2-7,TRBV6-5,CASFQDRGDVEDF,TGTGCCAGCTTCCAGGACAGGGGCGACGTTGAAGACTTC
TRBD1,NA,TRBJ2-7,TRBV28,CASSLRRRTGPMVQYF,TGTGCCAGCAGTTTAAGAAGGAGGACAGGCCCTATGGTGCAGTACTTC
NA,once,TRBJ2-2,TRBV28,CASSSITGELFF,TGTGCCAGCAGTTCGATCACCGGGGAGCTGTTTTTT
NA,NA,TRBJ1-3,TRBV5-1,CASSLSPGAGNTIYF,TGCGCCAGCAGCTTGAGCCCCGGAGCTGGAAACACCATATATTTT
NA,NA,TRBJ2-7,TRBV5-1,CASSFRSRHYEQYF,TGCGCCAGCAGCTTTCGGTCCAGACACTACGAGCAGTACTTC
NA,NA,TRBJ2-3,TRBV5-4,CASSSRDTQYF,TGTGCCAGCAGCTCTCGAGATACGCAGTATTTT
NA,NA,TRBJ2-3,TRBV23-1,CASRPRRGDTQYF,TGCGCCAGCAGACCCCGAAGGGGGGATACGCAGTATTTT
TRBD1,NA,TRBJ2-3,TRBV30,CAWSVQGGSTDTQYF,TGTGCCTGGAGTGTACAGGGGGGTTCAACAGATACGCAGTATTTT
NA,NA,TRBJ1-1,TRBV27,CASSPTGTHYTEAFF,TGTGCCAGCAGTCCCACCGGGACCCACTACACTGAAGCTTTCTTT
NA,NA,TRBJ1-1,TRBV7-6,CASTLRGGPANTEAFF,TGTGCCAGCACTCTACGGGGGGGTCCCGCGAACACTGAAGCTTTCTTT
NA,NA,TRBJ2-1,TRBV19,CASSIIWRDTLTVDEQFF,TGTGCCAGTAGTATTATTTGGCGGGATACCCTCACGGTGGATGAGCAGTTCTTC
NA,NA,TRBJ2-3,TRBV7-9,CASLVGSRTDTQYF,TGTGCCAGCCTTGTGGGGAGTAGGACAGATACGCAGTATTTT
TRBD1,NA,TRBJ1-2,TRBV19,CASSMIRTGGFSGYTF,TGTGCCAGTAGTATGATTCGGACAGGGGGCTTTAGCGGCTACACCTTC
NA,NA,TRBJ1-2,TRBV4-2,CASSQERDGHYGYTF,TGTGCCAGCAGCCAAGAGCGGGACGGACACTATGGCTACACCTTC
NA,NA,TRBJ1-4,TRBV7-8,CASSLTPYPTNEKLFF,TGTGCCAGCAGCTTAACCCCCTACCCCACTAATGAAAAACTGTTTTTT
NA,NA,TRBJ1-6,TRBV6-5,CASSFRDSPLHF,TGTGCCAGCAGCTTCAGGGATTCACCCCTCCACTTT
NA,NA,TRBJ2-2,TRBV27,CASSLGPISRTGELFF,TGTGCCAGCAGTCTGGGACCAATCTCACGCACCGGGGAGCTGTTTTTT
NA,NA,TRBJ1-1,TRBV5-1,CASSLPGKNTEAFF,TGCGCCAGCAGCTTACCCGGAAAGAACACTGAAGCTTTCTTT
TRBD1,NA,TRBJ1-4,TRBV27,CASSYKAGTGGRKLFF,TGTGCCAGCAGTTACAAGGCCGGGACAGGGGGCCGAAAACTGTTTTTT
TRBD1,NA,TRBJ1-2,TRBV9,CASSGGTGSDYGYTF,TGTGCCAGCAGCGGAGGGACAGGGAGTGACTATGGCTACACCTTC
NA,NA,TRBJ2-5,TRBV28,CASSIGTGRQETQYF,TGTGCCAGCAGTATAGGAACAGGTCGACAAGAGACCCAGTACTTC
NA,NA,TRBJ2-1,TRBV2,CASHREQGYYGGDNEQFF,TGTGCCAGCCACCGGGAGCAGGGTTACTACGGTGGGGACAATGAGCAGTTCTTC
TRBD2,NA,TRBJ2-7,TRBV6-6,CASGGGGRHEQYF,TGTGCCAGCGGGGGAGGCGGGAGGCACGAGCAGTACTTC
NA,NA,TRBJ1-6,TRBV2,CASTKGRNSPLHF,TGTGCCAGCACCAAGGGGCGTAATTCACCCCTCCACTTT
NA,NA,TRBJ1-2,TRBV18,CASSPGTDANYGYTF,TGTGCCAGCTCACCAGGGACGGACGCTAACTATGGCTACACCTTC
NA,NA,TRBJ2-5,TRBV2,CASSATSVRETQYF,TGTGCCAGCAGCGCGACTAGTGTTCGCGAGACCCAGTACTTC
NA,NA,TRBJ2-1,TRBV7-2,CASSLINNEQFF,TGTGCCAGCAGCTTAATTAACAATGAGCAGTTCTTC